The next 21 T cell receptor beta chains were all read from a single sample in a study of blood T cell repertoires in COVID-19. The table came from immunoSEQ multiplex PCR; TCRdb's copy has only in-frame clones and leaves some out. The sample records a few hundred thousand clones, about 81% being singletons. Input material: PBMCs or T cells enriched from blood (not recorded which). These receptors came from a man aged 35 to 55 who had recovered from COVID-19.

The chain is built from TRBV7-9 and TRBJ2-7; 8 bases are a match to TRBD2. The CDR3 length is 15 residues. Germline trimming cut 1 base from V and 2 bases from J; bases unmatched to any gene: 4. Germline CDR1 reads SEHNR; CDR2 reads FQNEAQ (reference sequence). The CDR3 nucleotides read TGTGCCAGCAGCTTAGAGGGCGGGGGGACCTACGAGCAGTACTTC. It translates to CASSLEGGGTYEQYF.

The sample holds one count of this clone. The J gene is TRBJ2-7, the V gene TRBV11-2, with TRBD1 matching 10 bases. The CDR3 is 15 amino acids. Germline V gene sequence: CDR1 SGHAT, CDR2 FQNNGV. With V trimmed by 4 bases and J by 2 bases, 5 bases remained unmatched. The CDR3 loop is CASSSGTGVTYEQYF. In nucleotides, the CDR3 is TGTGCCAGCAGCTCTGGGACAGGGGTTACCTACGAGCAGTACTTC.

The chain combines TRBV7-9 with TRBJ1-2; 9 bases are a match to TRBD1. J lost 7 bases, V lost 0 bases, and 12 bases had no gene match. The CDR3 length is 17 residues. Germline CDR1 reads SEHNR; CDR2 reads FQNEAQ (reference sequence). CDR3 nucleotides: TGTGCCAGCAGCTTAGCCGGGACAGGGAACCAGCTACGTGGCTACACCTTC. Encoded protein: CASSLAGTGNQLRGYTF. Full variable domain (remainder filled in from reference TRBV7-9 and TRBJ1-2): DTGVSQNPRHKITKRGQNVTFRCDPISEHNRLYWYRQTLGQGPEFLTYFQNEAQLEKSRLLSDRFSAERPKGSFSTLEIQRTEQGDSAMYLCASSLAGTGNQLRGYTFGSGTRLTVV.

This clone was counted once. The V call is TRBV5-1, the J call TRBJ2-5; the D gene is possibly TRBD2 (6 bases). Trimming removed 2 bases at V and 3 bases at J, with 14 bases between. This CDR3 has 15 amino acids. CDR1 and CDR2 from the germline V gene are SGHRS and YFSETQ. The DNA of the CDR3 is TGCGCCAGCAGCTTCTCCCTAGGAGGGGAAGAGACCCAGTACTTC. This sequence encodes CASSFSLGGEETQYF.

The chain joins TRBV24-1 to TRBJ2-1, with D perhaps matching TRBD2 (5 bases). Per the germline V gene, CDR1 is KGHDR and CDR2 is SFDVKD. This CDR3 is built from 13 residues. Trimming took 4 bases from V and 7 from J, leaving 10 bases between them. The CDR3 coding sequence is TGTGCCACCAGTGACACGGACTTTAATGAGCAGTTCTTC. It encodes CATSDTDFNEQFF.

CDR3 DNA sequence: TGTGCCAGCAGCGACCAGCTGACAGGGGGCGCAGATACGCAGTATTTT. This gives the protein CASSDQLTGGADTQYF. The J gene is TRBJ2-3, the V gene TRBV5-4, with 10 bases identical to TRBD1. Trimming at V came to 4 bases and at J to 4 bases, leaving 9 bases not matched to a gene. The CDR3 consists of 16 residues. The V gene's germline CDR1 is SGHNT and CDR2 YYREEE (reference sequence).

The V and J genes are TRBV5-1 and TRBJ2-1, with TRBD1 matching 10 bases. The CDR3 covers 17 residues. The germline V gene encodes CDR1 SGHRS and CDR2 YFSETQ. The ends lost 4 bases at V and 5 bases at J; junction bases unmatched: 12. The CDR3 here is CASSKRTGGVGDNEQFF. The CDR3 DNA reads TGCGCCAGCAGCAAACGGACAGGGGGAGTCGGCGACAATGAGCAGTTCTTC.

CDR3 coding DNA: TGCGCCAGCAGTATTTCGGGAACTAATGAAAAACTGTTTTTT. This codes for CASSISGTNEKLFF. This chain joins TRBV5-1 and TRBJ1-4; D gene unclear. The CDR3 is 14 amino acids. Looked up from germline, CDR1 is SGHRS and CDR2 is YFSETQ. V shed 5 bases and J shed 1 base, with 9 bases lying between them.

The CDR3 DNA follows: TGTGCCAGCAGCTCCGGGACAGGGGGCGGGAGATCACCCCTCCACTTT. Translated: CASSSGTGGGRSPLHF. The gene calls are TRBV27 and TRBJ1-6; 12 bases match TRBD1. Per the germline V gene, CDR1 is MNHEY and CDR2 is SMNVEV (reference sequence). The CDR3 runs to 16 residues. Unmatched junction bases numbered 10, after V lost 6 bases and J lost 10 bases.

The genes are TRBV24-1 and TRBJ2-1; TRBD2 matches 8 bases. Germline CDR1 reads KGHDR; CDR2 reads SFDVKD. The CDR3 is made up of 14 amino acids. V gave up 6 bases and J gave up 4 bases; unmatched junction bases: 4. The CDR3 region has the DNA TGTGCCACCAGTTACGGGAGGGGGTACAATGAGCAGTTCTTC. It encodes CATSYGRGYNEQFF.

The rearrangement links TRBV6-5 to TRBJ1-4; TRBD1 agrees at 7 bases. V shed 2 bases, J shed 3 bases, and the junction held 0 bases outside the gene matches. The CDR3 contains 14 residues. CDR1 and CDR2 (germline): MNHEY, SVGAGI. DNA for the CDR3: TGTGCCAGCAGTTACGGACAGGCTAATGAAAAACTGTTTTTT. Its protein product is CASSYGQANEKLFF.

The chain recombines TRBV6-5 with TRBJ1-6; 7 bases map to TRBD1. Germline-derived CDR1 and CDR2 are MNHEY and SVGAGI. V was clipped by 7 bases and J by 7 bases; unmatched bases: 10. This CDR3 comprises 15 residues. CDR3 residues: CASTDRQGENSPLHF. The CDR3 nucleotides are TGTGCCAGCACCGATAGACAGGGCGAGAATTCACCCCTCCACTTT.

V is TRBV18 and J is TRBJ2-5; D unclear. CDR3 length: 12 residues. Trimming cost V 4 bases and J 5 bases, with 8 bases left between them. CDR1 and CDR2 from the germline V gene are KGHSH and LQKENI. The CDR3: CASSRVSETQYF. CDR3 in DNA: TGTGCCAGCTCACGAGTTTCGGAGACCCAGTACTTC.

Notes on this clone: Other DNA sequences within the sample encode an identical CDR3. The chain recombines TRBV7-8 with TRBJ1-2; D unresolved. The V and J ends lost 0 bases and 3 bases respectively, with 5 bases between them. The CDR3 runs to 13 residues. From germline, CDR1 is SGHVS and CDR2 FQNEAQ. The chain's CDR3 is CASSLARDYGYTF. In DNA form, the CDR3 reads TGTGCCAGCAGCTTAGCCCGAGACTATGGCTACACCTTC.

The chain employs TRBV3-1 (or the pseudogene TRBV3-2) and TRBJ1-1, with 7 nucleotides matching TRBD1. This CDR3 spans 14 amino acids. CDR1 and CDR2 from the germline V gene are LGHDT and YNNKEL (reference sequence). With V trimmed by 4 bases and J by 5 bases, 7 bases remained unmatched. This CDR3 reads CASSPGGTWTEAFF. For the CDR3, the DNA is TGTGCCAGCAGCCCAGGGGGGACGTGGACTGAAGCTTTCTTT.

This clone was observed a single time. The chain links TRBV6-5 to TRBJ1-5; 9 nucleotides align to TRBD1. This CDR3 has 15 residues. The trim removed 6 bases at V and 6 bases at J, leaving 9 bases unmatched. The V gene's germline CDR1 is MNHEY and CDR2 SVGAGI. This CDR3 is CASSRTGGVGQPQHF. The CDR3, as DNA: TGTGCCAGCAGCCGTACAGGGGGCGTCGGTCAGCCCCAGCATTTT.

The chain couples TRBV19 to TRBJ1-3; tentative D call: TRBD1 (6 bases). Trimming stripped 5 bases from V and 5 bases from J, with 16 bases between. Germline V gives CDR1 LNHDA, CDR2 SQIVND (reference sequence). The CDR3 consists of 15 residues. CDR3 sequence: CASSVPGTSRNTIYF. The CDR3 nucleotides read TGTGCCAGTAGTGTGCCTGGGACATCGAGAAACACCATATATTTT.

The chain recombines TRBV29-1 with TRBJ2-7, with D maybe TRBD1 (5 bases). Trimming left V 5 bases short and J 0 bases short, with 14 bases between. CDR1 SQVTM and CDR2 ANQGSEA come from the germline V gene. This CDR3 is 14 amino acids long. The CDR3 here is CSVQTALSSYEQYF. For the CDR3, the DNA is TGCAGCGTTCAGACAGCATTGAGCTCCTACGAGCAGTACTTC.

In this sample, this clone turned up a few times. The sample has other DNA sequences that encode this CDR3 too. CDR3 sequence: CASSLGENSPLHF. The CDR3 DNA reads as TGCGCCAGCAGCCTGGGGGAGAATTCACCCCTCCACTTT. This chain links TRBV5-1 with TRBJ1-6, with D possibly TRBD1 on 5 matching bases. The CDR3 spans 13 residues. CDR1 and CDR2 from the germline V gene are SGHRS and YFSETQ. The germline V and J ends were trimmed by 4 bases and 7 bases, with 9 bases remaining between them.

The J gene is TRBJ2-1, the V gene TRBV10-3; 14 nucleotides align to TRBD2. This CDR3 is built from 16 residues. V gave up 6 bases and J gave up 7 bases; unmatched junction bases: 8. Germline V gene sequence: CDR1 ENHRY, CDR2 SYGVKD. The CDR3 loop reads CAIRGTSGRGVNEQFF. As DNA, the CDR3 is TGTGCCATCAGAGGGACTAGCGGGAGAGGGGTAAATGAGCAGTTCTTC.

V usage is TRBV7-3 and J usage is TRBJ2-1, with TRBD2 matching 11 bases. CDR1 and CDR2 from the germline V gene are SGHTA and FQGTGA. The CDR3 is 16 amino acids. J was trimmed by 4 bases and V by 5 bases; bases with no gene match: 7. CDR3 in amino acids: CASSLQGLAAYNEQFF. CDR3 bases: TGTGCCAGCAGCCTGCAGGGACTAGCGGCATACAATGAGCAGTTCTTC.